This entry features one T cell receptor beta chain sequence. The data were obtained in a study of blood T cell repertoires in COVID-19. Study context: Acute and convalescent COVID-19 samples came from the United States, Italy and Spain. Sources were T cells, B-cell-depleted T cells, or PBMCs; the material itself was cDNA or gDNA.

The germline CDR1 and CDR2 sequences are SGHRS and YFSETQ. CDR3 length: 16 residues. Trimming at V came to 3 bases and at J to 4 bases, leaving 7 bases not matched to a gene. Authors' analysis steps: Nucleated cell number was recorded as an estimate derived from reference gene primer amplification. The assay was immunoSEQ multiplex PCR, and TCRdb's table has in-frame clones only and misses some. V, J and clone size are taken as reported in that table, and D and trimming were inferred from the DNA itself. The table records 250,000 or so clones, around 82% of them present only once. The material sequenced was peripheral blood. This chain connects TRBV5-1 to TRBJ2-5; 12 bases agree with TRBD2. The receptor was isolated from a woman in her seventies with acute or convalescent COVID-19. The CDR3 loop is CASSSTSGGRRETQYF. DNA of the CDR3: TGCGCCAGCAGCTCTACTAGCGGGGGGCGTCGAGAGACCCAGTACTTC.